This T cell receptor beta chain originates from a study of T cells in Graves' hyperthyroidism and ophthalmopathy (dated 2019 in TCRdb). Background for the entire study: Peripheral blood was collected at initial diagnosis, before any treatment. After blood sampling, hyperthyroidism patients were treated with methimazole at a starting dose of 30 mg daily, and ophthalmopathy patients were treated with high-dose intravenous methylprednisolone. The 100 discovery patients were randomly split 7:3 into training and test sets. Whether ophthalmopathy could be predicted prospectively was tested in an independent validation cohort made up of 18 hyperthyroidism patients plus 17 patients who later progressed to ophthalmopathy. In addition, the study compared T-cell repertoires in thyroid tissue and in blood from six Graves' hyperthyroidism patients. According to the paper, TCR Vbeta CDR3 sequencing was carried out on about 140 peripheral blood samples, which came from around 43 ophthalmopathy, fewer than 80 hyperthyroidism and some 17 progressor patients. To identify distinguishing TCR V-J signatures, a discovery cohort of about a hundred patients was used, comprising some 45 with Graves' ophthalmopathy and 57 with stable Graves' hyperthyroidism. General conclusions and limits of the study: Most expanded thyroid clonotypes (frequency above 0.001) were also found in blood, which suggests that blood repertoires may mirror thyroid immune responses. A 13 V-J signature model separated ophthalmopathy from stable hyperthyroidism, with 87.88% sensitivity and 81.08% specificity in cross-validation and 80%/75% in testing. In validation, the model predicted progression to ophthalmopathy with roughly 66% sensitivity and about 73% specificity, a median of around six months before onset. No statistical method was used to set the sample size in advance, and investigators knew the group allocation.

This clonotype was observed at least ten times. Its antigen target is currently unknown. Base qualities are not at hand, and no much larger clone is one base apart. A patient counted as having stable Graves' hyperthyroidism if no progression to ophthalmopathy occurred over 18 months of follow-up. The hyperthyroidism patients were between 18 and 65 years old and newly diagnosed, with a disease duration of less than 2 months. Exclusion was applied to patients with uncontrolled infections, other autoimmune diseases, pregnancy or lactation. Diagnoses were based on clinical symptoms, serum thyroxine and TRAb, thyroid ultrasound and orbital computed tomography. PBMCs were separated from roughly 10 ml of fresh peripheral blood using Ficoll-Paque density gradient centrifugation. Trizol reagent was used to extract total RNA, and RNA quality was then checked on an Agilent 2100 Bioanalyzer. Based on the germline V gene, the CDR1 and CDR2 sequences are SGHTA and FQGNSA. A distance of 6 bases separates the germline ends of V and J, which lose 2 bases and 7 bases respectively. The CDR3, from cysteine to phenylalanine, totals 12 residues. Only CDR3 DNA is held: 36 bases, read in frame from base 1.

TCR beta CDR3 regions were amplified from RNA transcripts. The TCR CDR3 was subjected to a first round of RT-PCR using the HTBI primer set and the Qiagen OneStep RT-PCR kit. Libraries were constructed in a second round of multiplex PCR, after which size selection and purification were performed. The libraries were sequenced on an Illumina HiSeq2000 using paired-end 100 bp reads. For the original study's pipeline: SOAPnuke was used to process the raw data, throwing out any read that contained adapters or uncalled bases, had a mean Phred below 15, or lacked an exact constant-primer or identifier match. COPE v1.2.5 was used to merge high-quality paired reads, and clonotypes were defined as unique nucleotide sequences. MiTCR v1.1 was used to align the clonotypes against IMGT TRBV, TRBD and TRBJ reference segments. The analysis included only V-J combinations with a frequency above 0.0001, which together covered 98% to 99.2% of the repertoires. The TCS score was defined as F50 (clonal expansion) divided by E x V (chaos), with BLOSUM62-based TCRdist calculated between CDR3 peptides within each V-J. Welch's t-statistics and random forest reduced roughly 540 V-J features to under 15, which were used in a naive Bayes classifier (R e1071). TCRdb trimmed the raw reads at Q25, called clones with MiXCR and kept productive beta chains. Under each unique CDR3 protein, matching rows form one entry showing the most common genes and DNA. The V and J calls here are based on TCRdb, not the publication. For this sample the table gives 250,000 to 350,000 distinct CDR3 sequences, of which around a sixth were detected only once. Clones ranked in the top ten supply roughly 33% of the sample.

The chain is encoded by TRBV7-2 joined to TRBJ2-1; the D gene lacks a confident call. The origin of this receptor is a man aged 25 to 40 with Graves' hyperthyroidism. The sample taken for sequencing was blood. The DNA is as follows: TGTGCCAGCAGCTTATATCAGAATGAGCAGTTCTTC. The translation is CASSLYQNEQFF.